This T cell receptor (beta chain) was sequenced in a study of cytomegalovirus exposure and HLA in healthy donors. Overall study findings and caveats: Prior analysis indicated that the majority of TCR beta V segments exhibited productivity approximately 90% or approximately 30% of the time.

Germline assignment: CDR1 SGHTA and CDR2 FQGNSA. Trimming took 8 bases from V and 5 from J, leaving 21 bases between them. CDR3 size: 15 residues. The PCR made use of 60 Vbeta and 13 Jbeta primers. Sequencing used immunoSEQ multiplex PCR; TCRdb keeps in-frame clones, though not all of them. This table holds just under 95,000 clones, almost 85% found once. A remark on this clone: Antigen specificity is unknown.

The origin of this receptor is a woman under 30 in good health and CMV-seropositive. Sequenced material: PBMCs. V usage is TRBV7-2 and J usage is TRBJ2-5; D ambiguous. The CDR3 region is CASCPSRRSRETQYF. The DNA of the CDR3 is TGTGCCAGCTGCCCCTCTAGGAGATCCCGGGAGACCCAGTACTTC.